This T cell receptor beta chain was documented in a study of neurological immune-mediated disorders (dated by TCRdb to between 2019 and 2020). Some background on the complete study: Peripheral blood TCR-beta repertoires from patients with HTLV-I-associated myelopathy (HAM/TSP), patients with multiple sclerosis, and healthy controls were compared in the study using UMI-based sequencing. Technical triplicate libraries were sequenced to precisely calculate the variability in frequency of each individual clone. The cohort was made up of 60 to 75 subjects, consisting of about 14 HAM/TSP patients, roughly 35 multiple sclerosis patients and some 20 healthy controls. The 90 to 110 TCR-beta libraries included longitudinal samples, technical triplicates and paired sorted CD4+ and CD8+ T-cell subsets alongside PBMC samples. Results the study describes overall, beyond this receptor: The highest TCR clonal expansion was observed in HAM/TSP patients, whereas the lowest was observed in MS patients, even when compared with healthy controls. No identical CDR3 amino acid sequences were shared among expanded clones across subjects, suggesting private TCR-beta repertoires in all groups.

CDR3 length: 13 amino acids, cysteine to phenylalanine. The DNA shown is the 39-base CDR3, in frame from base 1. A distance of 12 bases separates the germline ends of V and J, which lose 6 bases and 6 bases respectively. The germline V gene (reference sequence) specifies MNHEY as CDR1 and SMNVEV as CDR2. This clonotype was observed a handful of times. What this receptor recognizes is not known. Nothing much larger sits one base from this clone, and base qualities are not available. The time point tag for this specimen amounts to: technical triplicate 2. Unsorted PBMC libraries were generated from 2 million PBMCs stored in RNAlater at -80 °C until RNA extraction. Peripheral blood was subjected to Ficoll-Hypaque density gradient centrifugation to isolate PBMCs, which were then cryopreserved in liquid nitrogen. To synthesize cDNA, template-switch 5'RACE was performed with a primer carrying a 10-nucleotide random unique molecular identifier so that each TCR transcript was tagged. Every sequencing run covered 15-18 subjects and yielded more than 160 million TCR-beta sequences. The RNeasy kit was used for extraction of total RNA. The KAPA Real-time Library Amplification kit was used to amplify TCR-beta VDJ regions with primers targeting the TCR constant region and the 5'RACE anchor. A first PCR added sample indexes and Illumina adaptors, and a second PCR then raised library yield. After Ampure bead purification, the roughly 650 bp TCR product was size-selected on a 2% E-gel SizeSelection system. Library quality was checked on a Bioanalyzer, concentration was measured with Qubit, and libraries were quantified with the Kapa Library Quantification kit before pooling. An Illumina HiSeq 2500 was used to sequence the libraries paired-end at 2 x 150 bp. To increase sequence diversity, about 24-32% phiX was spiked into each library pool. The original pipeline was this. The UMI-based MiGEC pipeline processed quality-filtered reads and removed over 90% of raw TCR sequences during error correction. VDJ genes were aligned to IMGT germline references, and each clonotype was defined by a unique CDR3 amino acid sequence together with V-J genes. Clonal expansion, Shannon diversity and CDR3 relatedness were evaluated with VDJtools (CalcPairwiseDistances, ClusterSamples), while phylogenetic trees were built in CLCbio workbench. Expanded clones were defined as having at least 8 unique UMIs, based on coefficient-of-variation modelling across technical triplicates. Using fastp trimming at Q25 and MiXCR clonotype assembly, TCRdb reanalyzed the public sequencing data and kept in-frame beta chains. Every CDR3 protein is listed once, alongside the most common genes and DNA of its rows. The V and J calls were determined by TCRdb, not by the authors. This sample has about 59,000 distinct CDR3 sequences in its table, and 24% of those were observed once. The ten most abundant clones make up 4.6% of the sample.

This receptor was taken from a man in his sixties with HTLV-1-associated myelopathy (HAM/TSP). Sequenced: PBMCs. Rearrangement joined TRBV27 to TRBJ1-5, with no D gene named confidently. The CDR3 is CASSHGPSQPQHF. The sequenced DNA is TGTGCCAGCAGCCATGGACCGAGTCAGCCCCAGCATTTT.